This T cell receptor (beta chain) was sequenced in a study of type 1 and type 2 diabetes patients. Background on the study: T cells were magnetically sorted from PBMCs as CD4+ or CD8+ subsets.

Amplification started from genomic DNA. The TCR beta CDR3 region was amplified using 30 forward and 13 reverse primers. TCRdb re-analysed the multiplex PCR reads in MiXCR, keeping a single row per CDR3 protein. The sample has about 270,000 distinct CDR3 sequences, 40% to 50% seen once; the top ten hold approximately 13%. Study-wide results and limits: In type 2 diabetes, highly-expanded CD4+ clones took a median about 4% of reads.

In its sample, this clonotype was seen many times. Its specificity is not known. This clonotype was obtained from a man aged 18 to 35 with type 2 diabetes. The sequencing sample was made of peripheral blood mononuclear cells (PBMCs).

The chain's CDR3 is CASRGTGAGANVLTF. Here the CDR3 DNA reads TGTGCCAGCAGAGGGACGGGGGCTGGGGCCAACGTCCTGACTTTC. The chain couples TRBV2 to TRBJ2-6; D might be TRBD2 (6 bases). Germline values: CDR1 SNHLY, CDR2 FYNNEI. Trimming stripped 6 bases from V and 2 bases from J, with 11 bases between. The CDR3 covers 15 residues.